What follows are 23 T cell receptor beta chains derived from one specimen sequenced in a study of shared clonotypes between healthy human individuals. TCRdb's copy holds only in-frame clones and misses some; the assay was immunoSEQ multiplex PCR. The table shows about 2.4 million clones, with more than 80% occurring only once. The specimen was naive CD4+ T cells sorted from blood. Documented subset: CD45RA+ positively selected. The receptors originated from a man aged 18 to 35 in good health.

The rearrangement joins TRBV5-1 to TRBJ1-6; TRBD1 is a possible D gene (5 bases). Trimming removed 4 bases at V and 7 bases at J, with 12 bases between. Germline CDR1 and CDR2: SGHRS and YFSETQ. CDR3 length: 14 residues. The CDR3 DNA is TGCGCCAGCAGCCAGGGAGTCACCAATTCACCCCTCCACTTT. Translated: CASSQGVTNSPLHF. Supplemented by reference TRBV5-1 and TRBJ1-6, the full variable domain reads KAGVTQTPRYLIKTRGQQVTLSCSPISGHRSVSWYQQTPGQGLQFLFEYFSETQRNKGNFPGRFSGRQFSNSRSEMNVSTLELGDSALYLCASSQGVTNSPLHFGNGTRLTVT.

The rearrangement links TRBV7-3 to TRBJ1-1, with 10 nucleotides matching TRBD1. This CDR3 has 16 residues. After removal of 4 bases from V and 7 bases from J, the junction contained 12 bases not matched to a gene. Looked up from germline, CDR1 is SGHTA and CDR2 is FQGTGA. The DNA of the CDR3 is TGTGCCAGCAGCTCAAAATGGGACAGGGGAATGGGTGAAGCTTTCTTT. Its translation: CASSSKWDRGMGEAFF. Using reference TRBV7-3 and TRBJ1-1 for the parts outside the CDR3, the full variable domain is GAGVSQTPSNKVTEKGKYVELRCDPISGHTALYWYRQSLGQGPEFLIYFQGTGAADDSGLPNDRFFAVRPEGSVSTLKIQRTERGDSAVYLCASSSKWDRGMGEAFFGQGTRLTVV.

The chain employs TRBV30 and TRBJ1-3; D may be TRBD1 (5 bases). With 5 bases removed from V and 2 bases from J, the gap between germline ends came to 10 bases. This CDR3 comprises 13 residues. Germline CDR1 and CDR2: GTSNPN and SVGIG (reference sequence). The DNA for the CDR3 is TGTGCCTGGCCGGACAAAACTGGAAACACCATATATTTT. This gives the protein CAWPDKTGNTIYF.

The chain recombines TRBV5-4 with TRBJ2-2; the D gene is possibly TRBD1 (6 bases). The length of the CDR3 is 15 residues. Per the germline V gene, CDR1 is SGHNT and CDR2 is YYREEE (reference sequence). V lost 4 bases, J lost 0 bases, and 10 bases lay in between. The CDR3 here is CASSIRTANTGELFF. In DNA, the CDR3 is TGTGCCAGCAGCATCCGGACAGCGAACACCGGGGAGCTGTTTTTT.

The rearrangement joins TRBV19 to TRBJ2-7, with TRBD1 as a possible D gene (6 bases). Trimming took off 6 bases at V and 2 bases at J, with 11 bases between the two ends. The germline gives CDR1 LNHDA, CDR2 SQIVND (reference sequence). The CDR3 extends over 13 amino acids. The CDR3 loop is CASRPGQTYEQYF. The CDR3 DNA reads TGTGCCAGTAGACCCGGACAGACCTACGAGCAGTACTTC.

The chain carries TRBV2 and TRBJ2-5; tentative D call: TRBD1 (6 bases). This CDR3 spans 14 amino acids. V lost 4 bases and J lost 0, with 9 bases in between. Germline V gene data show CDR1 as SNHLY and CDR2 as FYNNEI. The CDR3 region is CASSGWTDQETQYF. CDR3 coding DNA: TGTGCCAGCAGTGGGTGGACAGACCAAGAGACCCAGTACTTC.

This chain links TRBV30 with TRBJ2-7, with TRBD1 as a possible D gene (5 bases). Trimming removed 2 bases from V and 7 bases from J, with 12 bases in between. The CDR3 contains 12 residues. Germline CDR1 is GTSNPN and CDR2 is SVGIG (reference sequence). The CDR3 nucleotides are TGTGCCTGGAGTAAGGCAGGGATAGAGCAGTACTTC. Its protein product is CAWSKAGIEQYF.

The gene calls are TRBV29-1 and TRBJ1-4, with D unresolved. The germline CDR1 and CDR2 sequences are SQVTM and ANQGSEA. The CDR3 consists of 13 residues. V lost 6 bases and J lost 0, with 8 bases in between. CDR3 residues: CSVSRATNEKLFF. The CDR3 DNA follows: TGCAGCGTCAGCAGAGCAACTAATGAAAAACTGTTTTTT.

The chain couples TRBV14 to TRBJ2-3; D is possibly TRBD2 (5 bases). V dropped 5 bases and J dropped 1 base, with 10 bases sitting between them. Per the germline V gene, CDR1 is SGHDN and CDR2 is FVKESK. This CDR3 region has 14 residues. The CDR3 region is CASSWGVGTDTQYF. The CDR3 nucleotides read TGTGCCAGCAGCTGGGGAGTGGGCACAGATACGCAGTATTTT. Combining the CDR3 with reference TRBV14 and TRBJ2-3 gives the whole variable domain EAGVTQFPSHSVIEKGQTVTLRCDPISGHDNLYWYRRVMGKEIKFLLHFVKESKQDESGMPNNRFLAERTGGTYSTLKVQPAELEDSGVYFCASSWGVGTDTQYFGPGTRLTVL.

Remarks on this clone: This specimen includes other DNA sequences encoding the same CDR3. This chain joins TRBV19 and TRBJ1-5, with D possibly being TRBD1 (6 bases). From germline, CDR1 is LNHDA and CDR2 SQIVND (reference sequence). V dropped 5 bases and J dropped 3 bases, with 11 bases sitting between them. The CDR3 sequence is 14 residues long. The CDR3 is CASSVTGSNQPQHF. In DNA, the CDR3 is TGTGCCAGTAGTGTTACAGGGTCCAATCAGCCCCAGCATTTT.

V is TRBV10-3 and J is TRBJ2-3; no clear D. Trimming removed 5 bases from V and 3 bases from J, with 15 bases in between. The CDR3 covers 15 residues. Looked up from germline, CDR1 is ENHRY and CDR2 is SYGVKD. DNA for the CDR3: TGTGCCATCAGTCGGGTTTACGACGGAACAGATACGCAGTATTTT. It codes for CAISRVYDGTDTQYF.

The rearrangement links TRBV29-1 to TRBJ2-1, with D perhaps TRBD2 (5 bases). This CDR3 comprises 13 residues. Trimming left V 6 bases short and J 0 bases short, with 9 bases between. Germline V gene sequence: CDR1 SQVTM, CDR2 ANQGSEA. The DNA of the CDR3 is TGCAGCGTGGCGACTAACTCCTACAATGAGCAGTTCTTC. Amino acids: CSVATNSYNEQFF.

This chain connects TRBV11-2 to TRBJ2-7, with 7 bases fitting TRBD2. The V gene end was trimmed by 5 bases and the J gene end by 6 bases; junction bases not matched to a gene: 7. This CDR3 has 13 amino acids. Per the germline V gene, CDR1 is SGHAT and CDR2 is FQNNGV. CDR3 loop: CASSPGGSGEQYF. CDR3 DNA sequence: TGTGCCAGCAGCCCGGGCGGGAGTGGCGAGCAGTACTTC.

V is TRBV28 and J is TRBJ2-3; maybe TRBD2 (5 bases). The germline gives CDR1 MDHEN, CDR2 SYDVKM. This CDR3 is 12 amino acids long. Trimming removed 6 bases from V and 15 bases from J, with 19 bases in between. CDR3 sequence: CASSLARTGSYF. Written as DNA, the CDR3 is TGTGCCAGCAGCCTGGCAAGGACGGGGTCATATTTT. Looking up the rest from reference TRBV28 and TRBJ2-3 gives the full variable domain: DVKVTQSSRYLVKRTGEKVFLECVQDMDHENMFWYRQDPGLGLRLIYFSYDVKMKEKGDIPEGYSVSREKKERFSLILESASTNQTSMYLCASSLARTGSYFGPGTRLTVL.

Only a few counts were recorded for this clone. CDR3 residues: CSVAGTNNSPLHF. CDR3 DNA: TGCAGCGTTGCCGGGACGAATAATTCACCCCTCCACTTT. The chain employs TRBV29-1 and TRBJ1-6, with D possibly matching TRBD1 (5 bases). The CDR3 runs 13 residues. Trimming took 4 bases from V and 5 from J, leaving 9 bases between them. CDR1 and CDR2 (germline): SQVTM, ANQGSEA.

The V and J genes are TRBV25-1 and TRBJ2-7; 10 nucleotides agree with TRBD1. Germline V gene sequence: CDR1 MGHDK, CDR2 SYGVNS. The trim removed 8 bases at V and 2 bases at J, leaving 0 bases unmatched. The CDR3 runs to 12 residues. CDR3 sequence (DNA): TGTGCCAGCGGACAGGGGGCCTACGAGCAGTACTTC. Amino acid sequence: CASGQGAYEQYF.

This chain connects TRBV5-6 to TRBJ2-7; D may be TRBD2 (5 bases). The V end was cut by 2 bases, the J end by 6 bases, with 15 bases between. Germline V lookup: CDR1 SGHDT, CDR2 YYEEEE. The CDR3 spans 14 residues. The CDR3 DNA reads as TGTGCCAGCAGCTTACACTTTTCGGGGATCGAGCAGTACTTC. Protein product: CASSLHFSGIEQYF.

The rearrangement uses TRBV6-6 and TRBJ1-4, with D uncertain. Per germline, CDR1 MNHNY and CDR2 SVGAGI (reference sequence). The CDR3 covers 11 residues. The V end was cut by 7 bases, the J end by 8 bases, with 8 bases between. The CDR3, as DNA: TGTGCCAGCACCCAAGAAGAAAAACTGTTTTTT. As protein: CASTQEEKLFF.

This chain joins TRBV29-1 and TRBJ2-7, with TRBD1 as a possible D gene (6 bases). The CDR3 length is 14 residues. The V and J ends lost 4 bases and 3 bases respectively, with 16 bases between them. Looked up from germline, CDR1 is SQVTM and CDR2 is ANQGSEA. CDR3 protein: CSVVQGSGGYEQYF. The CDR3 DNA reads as TGCAGCGTTGTCCAGGGGAGCGGTGGCTACGAGCAGTACTTC.

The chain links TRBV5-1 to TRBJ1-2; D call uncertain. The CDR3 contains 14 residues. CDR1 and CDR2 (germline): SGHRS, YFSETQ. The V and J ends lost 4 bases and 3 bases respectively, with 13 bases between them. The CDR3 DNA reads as TGCGCCAGCAGCCCCGCGGAGAGCCACTATGGCTACACCTTC. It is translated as CASSPAESHYGYTF.

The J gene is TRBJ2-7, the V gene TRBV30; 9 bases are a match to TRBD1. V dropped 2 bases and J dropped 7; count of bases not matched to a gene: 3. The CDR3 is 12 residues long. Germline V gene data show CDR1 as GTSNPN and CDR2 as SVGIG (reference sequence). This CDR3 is CAWSRQGEEQYF. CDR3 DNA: TGTGCCTGGAGTCGACAGGGGGAAGAGCAGTACTTC.

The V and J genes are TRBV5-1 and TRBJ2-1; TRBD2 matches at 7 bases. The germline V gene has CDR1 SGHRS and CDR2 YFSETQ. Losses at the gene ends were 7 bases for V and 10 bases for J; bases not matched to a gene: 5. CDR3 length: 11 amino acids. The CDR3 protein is CASDRGEEQFF. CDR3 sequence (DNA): TGCGCCAGCGATCGGGGGGAAGAGCAGTTCTTC. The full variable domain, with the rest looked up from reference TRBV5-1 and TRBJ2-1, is KAGVTQTPRYLIKTRGQQVTLSCSPISGHRSVSWYQQTPGQGLQFLFEYFSETQRNKGNFPGRFSGRQFSNSRSEMNVSTLELGDSALYLCASDRGEEQFFGPGTRLTVL.

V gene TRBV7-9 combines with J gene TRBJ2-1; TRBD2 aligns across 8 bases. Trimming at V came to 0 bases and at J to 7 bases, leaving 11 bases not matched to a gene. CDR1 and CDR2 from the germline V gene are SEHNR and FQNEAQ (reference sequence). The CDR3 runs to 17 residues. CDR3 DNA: TGTGCCAGCAGCTTAGCGTTATGGGGACTAGGTATGAATGAGCAGTTCTTC. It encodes CASSLALWGLGMNEQFF.